This TCR beta chain is drawn from a study of regulatory T cells in long-lasting Graves disease. The time point here: newly diagnosed GD, antithyroid drugs for less than 3 months. RNA from PBMCs was the source of the TCR library. In this sample, this clonotype turned up many times. What it recognizes is unknown. The study, taken as a whole, reports: There were preferences for TRBV28, TRBJ1-2 and TRBJ2-5 in persistent disease.

Germline values: CDR1 MDHEN, CDR2 SYDVKM. V was pared by 5 bases and J by 8 bases, with 16 bases between. CDR3 size: 14 residues. Combining iRepertoire HTBI primers with Arm-PCR of CDR3 regions, the authors built TCR beta libraries. TCRdb processed the multiplex PCR reads anew with MiXCR; each CDR3 protein has one entry. The sample holds under 400,000 distinct CDR3 sequences; over 15% are singletons and the top ten take about 32%. This same sample was also taken into another study, of T cells in Graves' hyperthyroidism and ophthalmopathy.

This specimen consisted of peripheral blood mononuclear cells (PBMCs), obtained at new diagnosis, from a patient treated with antithyroid drugs. This clonotype was sampled from a man between 35 and 55 years old with Graves disease. This sequence joins TRBV28 and TRBJ2-1; possibly TRBD1 for D (6 bases). CDR3 nucleotide sequence: TGTGCCAGCAGTCCGACGACAGGCCCCCATGAGCAGTTCTTC. As protein: CASSPTTGPHEQFF. The full variable domain, rest sourced from reference TRBV28 and TRBJ2-1, is DVKVTQSSRYLVKRTGEKVFLECVQDMDHENMFWYRQDPGLGLRLIYFSYDVKMKEKGDIPEGYSVSREKKERFSLILESASTNQTSMYLCASSPTTGPHEQFFGPGTRLTVL.